This TCR beta chain was captured in a study of blood T cell repertoires in COVID-19. With 4 bases removed from V and 0 bases from J, the gap between germline ends came to 13 bases. The CDR3 extends over 16 amino acids. Germline V gene data show CDR1 as LGHNA and CDR2 as YSLEER. TCRdb keeps only in-frame clones here, not all; method: immunoSEQ multiplex PCR. The sample lists some 170,000 clones, roughly 84% seen once, with 9.1% in the top ten. This TCR was recovered from a woman over 75 with active or convalescent COVID-19. Sequencing was carried out using peripheral blood. This chain uses TRBV4-3 with TRBJ2-4; maybe TRBD2 (5 bases). The CDR3, as DNA: TGCGCCAGCAGCCCCGGACTTACCCTAGCCAAAAACATTCAGTACTTC. Protein: CASSPGLTLAKNIQYF.